Presented here are 15 T cell receptor beta chains from one specimen sequenced in a study of T cell changes during pregnancy in multiple sclerosis. The table came from immunoSEQ multiplex PCR; TCRdb's copy has only in-frame clones and leaves some out. The table lists roughly 89,000 clones, 90% to 95% of them singletons. Material: peripheral blood, obtained in the first trimester of pregnancy. These receptors were collected from a female donor with multiple sclerosis, enrolled in a pregnancy study.

The V and J genes are TRBV25-1 and TRBJ2-5; 9 bases align to TRBD2. CDR3 size: 16 residues. The germline CDR1 and CDR2 sequences are MGHDK and SYGVNS. The V and J ends lost 3 bases and 0 bases, in that order; junction bases with no gene match: 5. The CDR3 reads CASSERSGGYQETQYF. The CDR3 DNA reads TGTGCCAGCAGTGAGCGGAGCGGGGGGTACCAAGAGACCCAGTACTTC.

CDR3 region: CASSLRGGAGGYTF. The CDR3 DNA follows: TGTGCCAGCAGCCTCAGAGGGGGGGCGGGAGGCTACACCTTC. The chain joins TRBV13 to TRBJ1-2, with TRBD1 as a possible D gene (6 bases). Trimming removed 5 bases from V and 8 bases from J, with 18 bases in between. The CDR3 loop spans 14 amino acids. Germline-derived CDR1 and CDR2 are PRHDT and FYEKMQ (reference sequence).

The chain links TRBV19 to TRBJ2-1, with D possibly matching TRBD2 (7 bases). Germline CDR1 and CDR2: LNHDA and SQIVND (reference sequence). The CDR3 is made up of 15 amino acids. Trimming pared 7 bases from V and 8 bases from J, leaving 21 bases between. The chain's CDR3 is CASTLRGGPWDEQFF. The CDR3 nucleotides are TGTGCCAGTACCCTAAGGGGGGGCCCTTGGGATGAGCAGTTCTTC. Full variable domain (missing parts from reference TRBV19 and TRBJ2-1): DGGITQSPKYLFRKEGQNVTLSCEQNLNHDAMYWYRQDPGQGLRLIYYSQIVNDFQKGDIAEGYSVSREKKESFPLTVTSAQKNPTAFYLCASTLRGGPWDEQFFGPGTRLTVL.

This rearrangement joins TRBV19 to TRBJ2-7; D ambiguous. The V gene's germline CDR1 is LNHDA and CDR2 SQIVND (reference sequence). V lost 7 bases, J lost 0 bases, and 13 bases lay in between. This CDR3 region has 14 residues. CDR3 coding DNA: TGTGCCAGTACCCCCAGCTGGAGCTCCTACGAGCAGTACTTC. Translating gives CASTPSWSSYEQYF.

The rearrangement links TRBV5-5 to TRBJ2-1; D gene uncertain. The length of the CDR3 is 13 residues. Looked up from germline, CDR1 is SGHKS and CDR2 is YYEKEE (reference sequence). Trimming took off 8 bases at V and 5 bases at J, with 14 bases between the two ends. The CDR3 DNA reads TGTGCCAGTCTAGAGTCTCCTCACAATGAGCAGTTCTTC. Translating it yields CASLESPHNEQFF.

In its sample, this clone was seen once. The chain employs TRBV11-2 and TRBJ1-5; TRBD1 matches 7 bases. After removal of 1 base from V and 7 bases from J, the junction contained 1 base not matched to a gene. CDR3 length equals 13 residues. Germline CDR1 and CDR2: SGHAT and FQNNGV. The CDR3 DNA sequence: TGTGCCAGCAGCTTAGGCAGGGGGCAGCCCCAGCATTTT. Translated: CASSLGRGQPQHF.

The V gene is TRBV5-8, the J gene TRBJ1-5; TRBD1 matches at 10 bases. This CDR3 is 15 amino acids long. The trim removed 0 bases at V and 7 bases at J, leaving 4 bases unmatched. Germline CDR1 reads SGHTS; CDR2 reads YDEGEE. The CDR3 DNA reads TGTGCCAGCAGCTTGGAGACAGGGGGCGGCCAGCCCCAGCATTTT. Its translation: CASSLETGGGQPQHF.

This clone was detected only once. The rearrangement uses TRBV7-3 and TRBJ2-1; D perhaps matches TRBD2 (6 bases). The CDR3 has 16 residues. The V end was cut by 5 bases, the J end by 4 bases, with 18 bases between. Germline V gene lookup returns CDR1 SGHTA and CDR2 FQGTGA. CDR3 bases: TGTGCCAGCAGCCCCGGGGGTGGGGTTGGTTACAATGAGCAGTTCTTC. It yields the protein CASSPGGGVGYNEQFF.

The chain combines TRBV4-1 with TRBJ2-2; 10 bases are a match to TRBD2. The V gene end was trimmed by 4 bases and the J gene end by 0 bases; junction bases not matched to a gene: 5. Germline V lookup: CDR1 MGHRA, CDR2 YSYEKL. The CDR3 sequence is 17 residues long. The CDR3: CASSPWTSGANTGELFF. The CDR3 nucleotides read TGCGCCAGCAGCCCTTGGACTAGCGGAGCGAACACCGGGGAGCTGTTTTTT.

V is TRBV6-1 and J is TRBJ1-3, with D perhaps TRBD1 (5 bases). Trimming shortened V by 3 bases and J by 4 bases, and 19 bases separated the two germline ends. This CDR3 is 17 amino acids long. Germline loops: CDR1 MNHNS, CDR2 SASEGT. CDR3 DNA sequence: TGTGCCAGCAGTGAGCGACAGTCTCCGCGGAGCGGAAACACCATATATTTT. This sequence encodes CASSERQSPRSGNTIYF.

The rearrangement joins TRBV27 to TRBJ2-7; tentatively, D is TRBD1 (5 bases). The V end was cut by 2 bases, the J end by 3 bases, with 11 bases between. The CDR3 has 14 amino acids. CDR1 and CDR2 from the germline V gene are MNHEY and SMNVEV (reference sequence). The CDR3 nucleotides are TGTGCCAGCAGTTTAATGGTCAGGGACTACGAGCAGTACTTC. Protein sequence: CASSLMVRDYEQYF.

The genes are TRBV27 and TRBJ2-1; D ambiguous. Germline V CDR1 and CDR2: MNHEY, SMNVEV (reference sequence). V was shortened by 2 bases and J by 5 bases, with 10 bases between the two germline ends. CDR3 size: 14 residues. The CDR3 spells CASSLLAANNEQFF. The CDR3 nucleotides read TGTGCCAGCAGTTTACTGGCCGCCAACAATGAGCAGTTCTTC.

The chain combines TRBV7-8 with TRBJ2-7; 9 bases fit TRBD1. V was pared by 4 bases and J by 4 bases, with 5 bases of the junction left unmatched. Germline CDR1 is SGHVS and CDR2 is FQNEAQ. The CDR3 runs 14 residues. The CDR3 sequence is CASSSGQGLYEQYF. The CDR3 nucleotides are TGTGCCAGCAGCTCGGGACAGGGTTTGTACGAGCAGTACTTC.

This chain joins TRBV2 and TRBJ1-4, with D uncertain. CDR3 length: 11 residues. The V end lost 7 bases, the J end lost 10 bases, and 10 bases lay between the germline ends. Per the germline V gene, CDR1 is SNHLY and CDR2 is FYNNEI. The CDR3 spells CASIQIGKLFF. DNA of the CDR3: TGTGCCAGCATACAGATCGGAAAACTGTTTTTT.

The genes are TRBV7-9 and TRBJ1-1; 8 bases agree with TRBD1. The CDR3 extends over 13 amino acids. The germline gives CDR1 SEHNR, CDR2 FQNEAQ (reference sequence). J was trimmed by 7 bases and V by 3 bases; bases with no gene match: 4. The CDR3 protein is CASSLTGVDEAFF. The CDR3 DNA follows: TGTGCCAGCAGCTTGACAGGGGTAGATGAAGCTTTCTTT.